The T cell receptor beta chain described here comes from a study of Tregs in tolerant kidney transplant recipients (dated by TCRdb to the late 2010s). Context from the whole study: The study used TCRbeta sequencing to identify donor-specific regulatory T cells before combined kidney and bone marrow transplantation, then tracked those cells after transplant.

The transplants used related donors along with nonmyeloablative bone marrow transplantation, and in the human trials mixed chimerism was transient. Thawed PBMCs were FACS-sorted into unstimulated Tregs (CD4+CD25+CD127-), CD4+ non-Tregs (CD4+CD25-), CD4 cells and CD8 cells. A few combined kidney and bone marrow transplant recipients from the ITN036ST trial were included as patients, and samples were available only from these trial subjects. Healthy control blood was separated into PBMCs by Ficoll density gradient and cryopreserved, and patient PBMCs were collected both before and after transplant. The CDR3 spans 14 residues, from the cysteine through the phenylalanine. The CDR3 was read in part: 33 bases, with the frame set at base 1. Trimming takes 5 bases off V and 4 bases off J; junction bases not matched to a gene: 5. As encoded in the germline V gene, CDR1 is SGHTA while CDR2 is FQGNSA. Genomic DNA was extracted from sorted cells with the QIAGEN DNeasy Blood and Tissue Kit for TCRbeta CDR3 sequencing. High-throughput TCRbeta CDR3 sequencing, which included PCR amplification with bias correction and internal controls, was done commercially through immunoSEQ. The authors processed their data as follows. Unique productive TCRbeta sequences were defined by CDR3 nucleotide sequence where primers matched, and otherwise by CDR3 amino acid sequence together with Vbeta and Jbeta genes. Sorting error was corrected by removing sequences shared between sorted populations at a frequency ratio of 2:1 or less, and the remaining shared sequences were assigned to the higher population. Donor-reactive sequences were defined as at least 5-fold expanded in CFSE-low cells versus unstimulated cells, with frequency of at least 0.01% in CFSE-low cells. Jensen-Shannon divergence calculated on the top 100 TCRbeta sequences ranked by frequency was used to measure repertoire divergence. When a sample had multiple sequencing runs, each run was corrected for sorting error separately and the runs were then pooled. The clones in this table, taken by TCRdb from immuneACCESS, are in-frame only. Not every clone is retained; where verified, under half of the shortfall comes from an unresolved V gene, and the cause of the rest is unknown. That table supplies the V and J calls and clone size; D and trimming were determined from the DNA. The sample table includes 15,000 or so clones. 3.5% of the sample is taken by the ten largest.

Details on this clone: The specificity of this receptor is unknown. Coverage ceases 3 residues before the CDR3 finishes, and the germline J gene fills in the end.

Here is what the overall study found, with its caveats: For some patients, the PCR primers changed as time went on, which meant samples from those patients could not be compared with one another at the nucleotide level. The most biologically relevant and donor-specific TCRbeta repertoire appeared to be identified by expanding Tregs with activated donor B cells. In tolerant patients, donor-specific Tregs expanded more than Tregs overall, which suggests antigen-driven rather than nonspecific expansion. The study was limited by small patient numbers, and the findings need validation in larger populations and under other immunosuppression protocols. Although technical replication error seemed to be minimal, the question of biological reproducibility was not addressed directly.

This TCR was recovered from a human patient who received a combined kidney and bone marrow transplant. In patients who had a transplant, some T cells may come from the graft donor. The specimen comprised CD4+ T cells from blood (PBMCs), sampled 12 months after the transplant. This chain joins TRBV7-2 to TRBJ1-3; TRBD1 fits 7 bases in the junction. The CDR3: CASSQGTAGNTIYF. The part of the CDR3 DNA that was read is TGTGCCAGCAGCCAGGGGACAGCCGGAAACACC.